Listed below are T cell receptor beta chains from one sample, sequenced in a study of T-cell memory formation after mild COVID-19. TCRdb re-analysed the 5' RACE reads in MiXCR, keeping a single row per CDR3 protein. The sample has more than 250,000 distinct CDR3 sequences, 15% to 20% seen once. Sequenced input: PBMCs or a T cell subset sorted from them (not recorded which). These receptors all come from a young man who had mild COVID-19 (a few samples of this study predate the infection). Cell type and time point are not known. CDR3s include the opening cysteine and the closing phenylalanine or tryptophan. The D gene is left open where the match is weak. Clone size is given for some rows only: seen once, a few or many times, or a class if the clone is expanded.

CDR3,DNA,size,V,J,D
CASRDNRGRDTGELFF,TGTGCCAGCAGGGATAACAGGGGGCGCGACACCGGGGAGCTGTTTTTT,NA,TRBV6-6,TRBJ2-2,TRBD1
CASSFQNPTEAFF,TGTGCCAGCAGCTTCCAAAACCCCACTGAAGCTTTCTTT,NA,TRBV27,TRBJ1-1,NA
CASSQDLKVRQGWNQETQYF,TGCGCCAGCAGCCAAGATCTGAAGGTCCGTCAAGGTTGGAACCAAGAGACCCAGTACTTC,many,TRBV4-3,TRBJ2-5,NA
CASNPQDTQGWEKLFF,TGTGCCAGCAACCCCCAAGACACCCAGGGGTGGGAAAAACTGTTTTTT,few,TRBV28,TRBJ1-4,NA
CASRPNGGRTGELFF,TGTGCCAGCCGGCCCAACGGGGGCAGAACCGGGGAGCTGTTTTTT,NA,TRBV6-6,TRBJ2-2,NA
CASSLGTVLSEAFF,TGCGCCAGCAGCTTGGGGACGGTGCTCTCTGAAGCTTTCTTT,NA,TRBV5-1,TRBJ1-1,NA
CASSEGQGVTEAFF,TGTGCCAGCAGTGAGGGACAGGGGGTCACTGAAGCTTTCTTT,few,TRBV25-1,TRBJ1-1,TRBD1
CASSPTGTGNNEQFF,TGCGCCAGCAGCCCTACCGGGACAGGGAACAATGAGCAGTTCTTC,NA,TRBV5-1,TRBJ2-1,TRBD1
CATGLTSGVTDTQYF,TGTGCCACCGGGTTGACTAGCGGAGTCACAGATACGCAGTATTTT,NA,TRBV24-1,TRBJ2-3,TRBD2
CSVQGHSLAKNIQYF,TGCAGCGTCCAGGGACATTCGCTAGCCAAAAACATTCAGTACTTC,NA,TRBV29-1,TRBJ2-4,NA
CASSLGPAGPTDTQYF,TGCGCCAGCAGCTTGGGGCCGGCGGGACCTACAGATACGCAGTATTTT,many,TRBV5-1,TRBJ2-3,NA
CASSESSSYNEQFF,TGCGCCAGCAGCGAATCAAGCTCCTACAATGAGCAGTTCTTC,many,TRBV5-1,TRBJ2-1,NA
CSARTSGPTQYF,TGCAGTGCTAGAACTAGCGGTCCCACGCAGTATTTT,NA,TRBV20-1,TRBJ2-3,TRBD2
CASSQTRRWSDTQYF,TGCGCCAGCAGCCAGACTAGGAGATGGTCAGATACGCAGTATTTT,NA,TRBV4-3,TRBJ2-3,NA
CASGVYGGASNEQFF,TGTGCCAGCGGAGTCTACGGGGGGGCTAGCAATGAGCAGTTCTTC,few,TRBV7-6,TRBJ2-1,TRBD2
CASSQRTDDTQYF,TGTGCCAGCAGCCAAAGGACAGACGATACGCAGTATTTT,NA,TRBV7-3,TRBJ2-3,NA
CATKRSDGDNYGYTF,TGTGCCACCAAGCGCTCGGACGGGGATAACTATGGCTACACCTTC,NA,TRBV7-9,TRBJ1-2,NA
CASRRPGTPKNTF,TGTGCCAGCAGGCGTCCCGGGACTCCTAAGAACACCTTC,NA,TRBV6-5,TRBJ1-2,NA
CASSSDHYGYTF,TGTGCCAGTAGCTCAGATCACTATGGCTACACCTTC,few,TRBV19,TRBJ1-2,NA
CASSEDSEHGYEQFF,TGTGCCAGCAGTGAAGACTCCGAGCATGGCTATGAGCAGTTCTTC,few,TRBV2,TRBJ2-1,NA
CASSPPTEFYGYTF,TGTGCCAGCAGTCCTCCTACAGAGTTCTATGGCTACACCTTC,few,TRBV12-3/TRBV12-4,TRBJ1-2,NA
CASSRGATEAFF,TGTGCCAGCAGTCGGGGAGCCACTGAAGCTTTCTTT,few,TRBV7-9,TRBJ1-1,NA
CASSPTVNYGYTF,TGTGCCAGCAGTCCCACAGTCAACTATGGCTACACCTTC,many,TRBV28,TRBJ1-2,NA
CASTPGGNSLGEQFF,TGTGCCAGCACCCCGGGGGGAAATTCCCTCGGGGAGCAGTTCTTC,few,TRBV6-6,TRBJ2-1,TRBD2
CASSTGGIYNEQFF,TGCGCCAGCAGCACCGGGGGGATTTACAATGAGCAGTTCTTC,many,TRBV5-1,TRBJ2-1,TRBD2
CASSLGVLRDIQYF,TGCGCCAGCAGCTTGGGGGTGCTTCGGGACATTCAGTACTTC,many,TRBV5-1,TRBJ2-4,NA
CASSLVRGVPYEQYF,TGTGCCAGCAGCCTAGTGCGGGGGGTGCCCTACGAGCAGTACTTC,NA,TRBV7-2,TRBJ2-7,TRBD2
CASRRIRGDSYNEQFF,TGCGCCAGCAGACGCATCAGGGGAGACTCCTACAATGAGCAGTTCTTC,few,TRBV5-1,TRBJ2-1,NA
CASSERSEAFF,TGTGCCAGCTCAGAACGGAGTGAAGCTTTCTTT,NA,TRBV18,TRBJ1-1,NA
CASNLQGHPSLETQYF,TGTGCCAGCAACTTACAGGGACACCCAAGTCTAGAGACCCAGTACTTC,NA,TRBV11-2,TRBJ2-5,NA
CASSTTGTSGETQYF,TGTGCCAGCAGCACGACAGGGACTAGCGGAGAGACCCAGTACTTC,NA,TRBV5-4,TRBJ2-5,TRBD2
CASSIDSYEQYF,TGTGCCAGCAGTATTGACTCCTACGAGCAGTACTTC,NA,TRBV11-1,TRBJ2-7,NA
CSAPRGPYEQYF,TGCAGTGCTCCCCGGGGCCCCTACGAGCAGTACTTC,few,TRBV20-1,TRBJ2-7,NA
CASSLDGGGAKNIQYF,TGTGCCAGCAGCTTAGACGGGGGTGGGGCCAAAAACATTCAGTACTTC,many,TRBV7-6,TRBJ2-4,NA
CASSLPGASYNEQFF,TGCGCCAGCAGCTTGCCAGGGGCCTCCTACAATGAGCAGTTCTTC,few,TRBV5-1,TRBJ2-1,NA
CASSTSGTGRTGELFF,TGCGCCAGCAGCACCTCCGGGACAGGGCGCACCGGGGAGCTGTTTTTT,many,TRBV5-1,TRBJ2-2,TRBD1
CASSSAQGAEQYF,TGTGCCAGCAGCTCCGCACAGGGGGCCGAGCAGTACTTC,NA,TRBV7-2,TRBJ2-7,TRBD1
CSVEDPREETQYF,TGCAGCGTTGAAGATCCCAGGGAGGAGACCCAGTACTTC,NA,TRBV29-1,TRBJ2-5,NA
CASSLAGLSFF,TGTGCCAGCAGCTTAGCGGGTTTGTCTTTCTTT,NA,TRBV7-2,TRBJ1-1,NA
CASSPGLATSTDTQYF,TGTGCCAGCAGCCCTGGACTAGCGACTAGCACAGATACGCAGTATTTT,NA,TRBV12-3/TRBV12-4,TRBJ2-3,TRBD2
CASSLRTPRGGYTF,TGTGCCAGTAGTCTCCGGACCCCTCGGGGTGGCTACACCTTC,few,TRBV19,TRBJ1-2,NA
CASSLVRGRENIQYF,TGTGCCAGCAGCTTAGTGAGGGGCAGGGAAAACATTCAGTACTTC,NA,TRBV11-2,TRBJ2-4,NA